This TCR beta chain was found in a study of control samples from healthy donors and cancer patients. The repertoire was sequenced with immunoSEQ multiplex PCR; TCRdb's copy has only in-frame clones and lacks some. The table records some 150,000 clones, approximately 94% of them present only once. Trimming at V came to 5 bases and at J to 1 base, leaving 20 bases not matched to a gene. The germline V gene encodes CDR1 SEHNR and CDR2 FQNEAQ (reference sequence). This CDR3 has 20 amino acids. The sequencing input was blood. This receptor was obtained from a man aged 40-49 years in good health. J is TRBJ2-3 and V is TRBV7-9; 8 bases map to TRBD1. The CDR3 DNA reads as TGTGCCAGCAGCACCTCGGCGTACGATTCCCCGGGACAGGGCACAGATACGCAGTATTTT. Amino acids: CASSTSAYDSPGQGTDTQYF.